This TCR beta chain was identified during a study of circulating and synovial CD4+ cells in juvenile arthritis. Overall study results and limits: Compared with bulk blood, circulating pathogenic-like lymphocytes shared substantially more CDR3 sequences with synovial T cells.

To note about this clone: The antigen is unknown.

Sequenced by immunoSEQ multiplex PCR; TCRdb stores in-frame clones only, minus some. Among about 1,500 clones listed, 90% to 96% were seen once. Germline V gene data show CDR1 as MNHEY and CDR2 as SVGAGI. The V gene lost 0 bases and the J gene lost 5 bases, with 10 bases spanning the gap. This CDR3 has 14 amino acids. What was sequenced was CD4+ T cells from synovial fluid. The TCR comes from a human donor with juvenile idiopathic arthritis. The chain links TRBV6-5 to TRBJ1-1, with D possibly being TRBD1 (6 bases). CDR3 DNA: TGTGCCAGCAGTTACTCAGGGGGGGGGACTGAAGCTTTCTTT. Its protein product is CASSYSGGGTEAFF.